Below are 20 T cell receptor beta chains sequenced from a single sample in a study of vaccination and CD4 T cells after COVID-19. MiXCR, run by TCRdb on the PCR reads, gives a single entry per CDR3 protein. The data contain approximately 19,000 distinct CDR3 sequences, 45% to 70% of them singletons. Source: CD4+ T cells from blood, taken after SARS-CoV-2 vaccination. These receptors were obtained from a human donor who had recovered from COVID-19.

The CDR3 sequence: CASSLPSGSSDYEQYF. Here the CDR3 DNA reads TGCGCCAGCAGCTTACCTAGCGGGAGCTCCGACTACGAGCAGTACTTC. The rearrangement uses TRBV5-1 and TRBJ2-7, with 10 nucleotides matching TRBD2. This CDR3 spans 16 amino acids. V lost 2 bases, J lost 3 bases, and 8 bases stayed unmatched. The germline gives CDR1 SGHRS, CDR2 YFSETQ.

The chain links TRBV7-9 to TRBJ2-5, with D maybe TRBD1 (5 bases). Trimming removed 3 bases at V and 1 base at J, with 6 bases between. The CDR3 contains 13 residues. CDR1 is SEHNR and CDR2 is FQNEAQ in the germline V gene (reference sequence). In nucleotides, the CDR3 is TGTGCCAGCAGCTTTACAGGCCAAGAGACCCAGTACTTC. Protein product: CASSFTGQETQYF.

This chain connects TRBV20-1 to TRBJ2-5; 8 nucleotides line up with TRBD1. Per germline, CDR1 DFQATT and CDR2 SNEGSKA (reference sequence). After removal of 4 bases from V and 4 bases from J, the junction contained 14 bases not matched to a gene. This CDR3 comprises 16 residues. CDR3 nucleotides: TGCAGTGCTACAGTTGTACAGGGGGTCCTTATAGAGACCCAGTACTTC. Translated, it gives CSATVVQGVLIETQYF.

This clonotype has a handful of counts. The chain has TRBV7-9 and TRBJ2-2; D unclear. Germline V gene data show CDR1 as SEHNR and CDR2 as FQNEAQ (reference sequence). This CDR3 spans 14 amino acids. Trimming removed 5 bases from V and 2 bases from J, with 9 bases in between. The CDR3 nucleotides are TGTGCCAGCAGCCCCGACGGAAACACCGGGGAGCTGTTTTTT. It yields the protein CASSPDGNTGELFF.

The V call is TRBV7-6, the J call TRBJ1-5, with D possibly being TRBD1 (5 bases). Germline-derived CDR1 and CDR2 are SGHVS and FNYEAQ. V was shortened by 3 bases and J by 3 bases, with 6 bases between the two germline ends. The CDR3 has 13 residues. The CDR3 bases are TGTGCCAGCAGCTTGGGACTCAATCAGCCCCAGCATTTT. The encoded protein is CASSLGLNQPQHF.

The J gene is TRBJ2-3, the V gene TRBV5-4; D is uncertain. The CDR3 has 13 residues. Germline V gene sequence: CDR1 SGHNT, CDR2 YYREEE (reference sequence). V lost 5 bases to trimming and J lost 2 bases, with 9 bases between them. The CDR3 DNA reads as TGTGCCAGCAGTATCTCCGTCACAGATACGCAGTATTTT. This encodes CASSISVTDTQYF.

CDR3 nucleotide sequence: TGTGCCAGCAGCTCCCGATCGACGGCTTTCTTT. Translating gives CASSSRSTAFF. This rearrangement joins TRBV6-1 to TRBJ1-1; D not certain. Germline V lookup: CDR1 MNHNS, CDR2 SASEGT. V was trimmed by 6 bases and J by 11 bases, leaving 13 bases between them. This CDR3 is 11 amino acids long.

The CDR3 loop reads CASSQRRDYGYTF. CDR3 nucleotide sequence: TGTGCCAGCAGCCAAAGGCGGGACTATGGCTACACCTTC. The chain joins TRBV14 to TRBJ1-2; D is unclear. This CDR3 is built from 13 residues. Trimming took 2 bases from V and 3 from J, leaving 7 bases between them. Germline V gene data show CDR1 as SGHDN and CDR2 as FVKESK.

The chain combines TRBV7-8 with TRBJ2-5; 7 bases agree with TRBD2. Germline CDR1 is SGHVS and CDR2 is FQNEAQ. This CDR3 comprises 17 residues. The J segment lost 4 bases and the V segment lost 5 bases, leaving 16 bases of the junction unmatched. This CDR3 is CASSNQMGGSGRETQYF. The CDR3 bases are TGTGCCAGCAGCAACCAAATGGGAGGGTCCGGTCGAGAGACCCAGTACTTC.

This clonotype was observed a few times. This rearrangement joins TRBV19 to TRBJ1-1, with D unresolved. Germline V gene data show CDR1 as LNHDA and CDR2 as SQIVND (reference sequence). Trimming removed 8 bases from V and 0 bases from J, with 13 bases in between. This CDR3 is built from 14 residues. The DNA of the CDR3 is TGTGCCAGTCGACGTGAAGAATTGAACACTGAAGCTTTCTTT. It codes for CASRREELNTEAFF.

The chain recombines TRBV6-1 with TRBJ1-2; D is unclear. This CDR3 is built from 12 residues. Germline CDR1 MNHNS, CDR2 SASEGT. V was trimmed by 8 bases and J by 3 bases, leaving 10 bases between them. The CDR3 DNA follows: TGTGCCAGCTCCCAATCTGACTATGGCTACACCTTC. This translates into CASSQSDYGYTF.

The chain recombines TRBV6-1 with TRBJ2-5; D possibly corresponds to TRBD2 (5 bases). V lost 5 bases to trimming and J lost 3 bases, with 7 bases between them. Germline V gives CDR1 MNHNS, CDR2 SASEGT. CDR3 size: 12 residues. The CDR3 sequence: CASSRLKETQYF. The CDR3 DNA reads TGTGCCAGCAGTAGACTAAAAGAGACCCAGTACTTC.

The count of this clonotype is one. This sequence joins TRBV24-1 and TRBJ2-1, with 10 bases matching TRBD2. The CDR3 consists of 16 residues. The germline CDR1 and CDR2 sequences are KGHDR and SFDVKD. Losses at the gene ends were 4 bases for V and 4 bases for J; bases not matched to a gene: 6. This CDR3 is CATSDPSGRAYNEQFF. The CDR3 region has the DNA TGTGCCACCAGTGACCCCAGCGGGAGGGCGTACAATGAGCAGTTCTTC.

The rearrangement joins TRBV19 to TRBJ2-2, with 10 positions matching TRBD2. J was trimmed by 1 base and V by 6 bases; bases with no gene match: 2. CDR3 length: 15 amino acids. Germline V lookup: CDR1 LNHDA, CDR2 SQIVND (reference sequence). This chain's CDR3 is CASRRTSGNTGELFF. The CDR3 DNA reads TGTGCCAGTAGGCGGACTAGCGGGAACACCGGGGAGCTGTTTTTT.

The chain carries TRBV12-3 or TRBV12-4 and TRBJ2-7, with TRBD1 matching 7 bases. With V trimmed by 6 bases and J by 0 bases, 8 bases remained unmatched. The CDR3 has 15 amino acids. CDR3 sequence: CASRAGTDSSYEQYF. CDR3 DNA: TGTGCCAGCAGGGCCGGGACAGATAGCTCCTACGAGCAGTACTTC.

This clonotype turned up a few times. The CDR3 region is CSASAGLHGYTF. The CDR3 nucleotides are TGCAGTGCTAGTGCAGGGCTCCATGGCTACACCTTC. V gene TRBV20-1 combines with J gene TRBJ1-2; a possible D gene is TRBD1 (5 bases). The V and J ends lost 3 bases and 6 bases respectively, with 11 bases between them. The germline CDR1 and CDR2 sequences are DFQATT and SNEGSKA (reference sequence). CDR3 length: 12 amino acids.

The gene calls are TRBV4-2 and TRBJ2-2, with TRBD2 identical over 8 bases. Germline values: CDR1 LGHNA, CDR2 YNFKEQ. The J segment lost 6 bases and the V segment lost 3 bases, leaving 15 bases of the junction unmatched. This CDR3 region has 18 residues. CDR3 loop: CASSHPAGGLAAAGELFF. CDR3 sequence (DNA): TGTGCCAGCAGCCATCCCGCGGGAGGACTAGCTGCGGCCGGGGAGCTGTTTTTT.

The chain couples TRBV20-1 to TRBJ2-7, with TRBD2 matching 13 bases. V was clipped by 6 bases and J by 2 bases; unmatched bases: 7. The CDR3 sequence is 15 residues long. CDR1 and CDR2 from the germline V gene are DFQATT and SNEGSKA (reference sequence). In DNA, the CDR3 is TGCAGTGCCCGGGGACTAGCGGGATATACCTACGAGCAGTACTTC. It yields the protein CSARGLAGYTYEQYF.

This clonotype came up a few times. The V gene is TRBV20-1, the J gene TRBJ1-5; the D is unclear. Germline assignment: CDR1 DFQATT and CDR2 SNEGSKA (reference sequence). CDR3 size: 15 residues. With 6 bases removed from V and 6 bases from J, the gap between germline ends came to 21 bases. DNA of the CDR3: TGCAGTGCCTCAAGAGGTTCCCAGGAGGGTCAGCCCCAGCATTTT. Translating it yields CSASRGSQEGQPQHF.

This rearrangement joins TRBV25-1 to TRBJ2-3; tentative D call: TRBD1 (5 bases). The CDR3 spans 14 residues. V was clipped by 6 bases and J by 4 bases, with 14 bases between them. The V gene's germline CDR1 is MGHDK and CDR2 SYGVNS. CDR3 in amino acids: CASREAGRPDTQYF. CDR3 DNA sequence: TGTGCCAGCAGAGAAGCAGGGCGCCCAGATACGCAGTATTTT.